The 30 T cell receptor beta chains below come from one sample, sequenced in a study of cytotoxic CD8 clonotypes in ibrutinib-treated CLL. The table came from immunoSEQ multiplex PCR; TCRdb's copy has only in-frame clones and leaves some out. Seen here are around 310,000 clones, about 77% observed once, and the top ten hold 6.5% to 8.5%. This sample comprised PBMCs, obtained before ibrutinib treatment. The receptor set was obtained from a human donor with chronic lymphocytic leukemia.

The rearrangement links TRBV5-6 to TRBJ2-1; 8 bases agree with TRBD2. Germline CDR1 is SGHDT and CDR2 is YYEEEE. The CDR3 sequence is 16 residues long. V was pared by 6 bases and J by 3 bases, with 11 bases of the junction left unmatched. The CDR3 reads CASTESLGTSYNEQFF. Written as DNA, the CDR3 is TGTGCCAGCACCGAAAGTCTAGGGACTAGCTACAATGAGCAGTTCTTC.

V gene TRBV20-1 combines with J gene TRBJ2-1; D unclear. Per the germline V gene, CDR1 is DFQATT and CDR2 is SNEGSKA (reference sequence). The CDR3 spans 11 residues. V lost 3 bases to trimming and J lost 4 bases, with 4 bases between them. The CDR3 DNA follows: TGCAGTGCTAGCGGTTACAATGAGCAGTTCTTC. The encoded protein is CSASGYNEQFF.

The rearrangement uses TRBV13 and TRBJ2-1; 12 bases fit TRBD2. The length of the CDR3 is 15 residues. The junction had 6 bases not matched to a gene; V was cut back by 2 bases and J by 10 bases. Germline-derived CDR1 and CDR2 are PRHDT and FYEKMQ (reference sequence). In DNA form, the CDR3 reads TGTGCCAGCAGCTTACTAGCGGGAGGGCCGGGAGAGCAGTTCTTC. The encoded protein is CASSLLAGGPGEQFF. The entire variable domain, with the rest obtained from reference TRBV13 and TRBJ2-1, is as follows: AAGVIQSPRHLIKEKRETATLKCYPIPRHDTVYWYQQGPGQDPQFLISFYEKMQSDKGSIPDRFSAQQFSDYHSELNMSSLELGDSALYFCASSLLAGGPGEQFFGPGTRLTVL.

This chain uses TRBV7-9 with TRBJ1-1; D is unclear. V lost 2 bases and J lost 0, with 7 bases in between. Germline CDR1 SEHNR, CDR2 FQNEAQ (reference sequence). The CDR3 has 14 residues. The CDR3 is CASSLTVLNTEAFF. The CDR3 DNA reads as TGTGCCAGCAGCTTAACAGTTTTGAACACTGAAGCTTTCTTT. The variable domain in full, with the rest retrieved from reference TRBV7-9 and TRBJ1-1, is DTGVSQNPRHKITKRGQNVTFRCDPISEHNRLYWYRQTLGQGPEFLTYFQNEAQLEKSRLLSDRFSAERPKGSFSTLEIQRTEQGDSAMYLCASSLTVLNTEAFFGQGTRLTVV.

The CDR3 protein is CASSPYGTGGWSNQPQHF. The CDR3 region has the DNA TGTGCCAGCAGCCCCTACGGGACAGGGGGCTGGAGCAATCAGCCCCAGCATTTT. The chain has TRBV21-1 and TRBJ1-5; TRBD1, the table's D call, was not compared with the DNA. TRBV21-1 is a pseudogene segment. The CDR3 runs to 18 residues.

This clone was counted a few times. The chain is built from TRBV27 and TRBJ2-5; 7 nucleotides agree with TRBD1. This CDR3 is 14 amino acids long. Germline V gives CDR1 MNHEY, CDR2 SMNVEV (reference sequence). Unmatched junction bases numbered 3, after V lost 3 bases and J lost 2 bases. The CDR3 region is CASSFRGRQETQYF. CDR3 bases: TGTGCCAGCAGTTTTAGGGGGCGGCAAGAGACCCAGTACTTC.

This clone was seen once. The gene calls are TRBV27 and TRBJ1-5, with 8 bases lining up with TRBD1. This CDR3 is 18 amino acids long. Germline V gene data show CDR1 as MNHEY and CDR2 as SMNVEV (reference sequence). The J segment lost 0 bases and the V segment lost 6 bases, leaving 13 bases of the junction unmatched. The CDR3 region is CASREYPGQDNSNQPQHF. CDR3 coding DNA: TGTGCCAGCAGGGAGTATCCGGGACAGGACAATAGCAATCAGCCCCAGCATTTT.

V is TRBV20-1 and J is TRBJ2-7; D uncertain. There are 11 residues in the CDR3. The V end was cut by 5 bases, the J end by 0 bases, with 5 bases between. In germline, CDR1 is DFQATT, CDR2 SNEGSKA (reference sequence). The CDR3 protein is CSAPLSYEQYF. In DNA form, the CDR3 reads TGCAGTGCTCCCCTCTCCTACGAGCAGTACTTC.

The gene calls are TRBV5-5 and TRBJ1-5; D is uncertain. The V gene's germline CDR1 is SGHKS and CDR2 YYEKEE (reference sequence). The CDR3 covers 17 residues. Deletions cut 0 bases from V and 0 bases from J, with 13 bases between. The CDR3 DNA is TGTGCCAGCAGCTTGGCGGTGGCTCATGGTAGCAATCAGCCCCAGCATTTT. Translating it yields CASSLAVAHGSNQPQHF.

The chain links TRBV5-1 to TRBJ1-3; maybe TRBD1 (5 bases). Germline loops: CDR1 SGHRS, CDR2 YFSETQ. This CDR3 region has 14 residues. Trimming took off 4 bases at V and 2 bases at J, with 10 bases between the two ends. CDR3 nucleotide sequence: TGCGCCAGCAGCAACGGGGGAGCTGGAAACACCATATATTTT. Translated: CASSNGGAGNTIYF. Using reference TRBV5-1 and TRBJ1-3 for the parts outside the CDR3, the full variable domain is KAGVTQTPRYLIKTRGQQVTLSCSPISGHRSVSWYQQTPGQGLQFLFEYFSETQRNKGNFPGRFSGRQFSNSRSEMNVSTLELGDSALYLCASSNGGAGNTIYFGEGSWLTVV.

The table lists this clone with a few counts. V gene TRBV5-1 combines with J gene TRBJ2-1; 9 bases match TRBD2. The germline CDR1 and CDR2 sequences are SGHRS and YFSETQ. Trimming took 6 bases from V and 5 from J; bases not matched to a gene: 9. The CDR3 runs 15 residues. The CDR3 sequence: CASIPGAGGDNEQFF. The DNA of the CDR3 is TGCGCCAGCATCCCCGGAGCGGGAGGCGACAATGAGCAGTTCTTC.

CDR3 sequence (DNA): TGTGCCAGCAGTCCAGAGATAGGCGGGACCTACTCCTACAATGAGCAGTTCTTC. This gives the protein CASSPEIGGTYSYNEQFF. The rearrangement uses TRBV11-2 and TRBJ2-1; tentative D call: TRBD2 (6 bases). Trimming left V 6 bases short and J 0 bases short, with 21 bases between. The CDR3 loop spans 18 amino acids. Looked up from germline, CDR1 is SGHAT and CDR2 is FQNNGV.

V gene TRBV7-2 combines with J gene TRBJ1-1; 8 positions agree with TRBD1. CDR1 SGHTA and CDR2 FQGNSA come from the germline V gene. J lost 4 bases, V lost 2 bases, and 3 bases had no gene match. The CDR3 is made up of 14 amino acids. The CDR3 is CASSLTDRATEAFF. The CDR3 nucleotides read TGTGCCAGCAGCTTAACGGACAGGGCCACTGAAGCTTTCTTT.

The chain links TRBV6-5 to TRBJ2-3, with D perhaps TRBD1 (6 bases). In germline, CDR1 is MNHEY, CDR2 SVGAGI. The CDR3 has 16 residues. The V end lost 3 bases, the J end lost 2 bases, and 15 bases lay between the germline ends. The CDR3 nucleotides read TGTGCCAGCAGTTATAAGGCGACAGGATCCACAGATACGCAGTATTTT. It specifies CASSYKATGSTDTQYF.

This sequence joins TRBV29-1 and TRBJ1-1, with D uncertain. The CDR3 totals 14 residues. The germline CDR1 and CDR2 sequences are SQVTM and ANQGSEA. V gave up 7 bases and J gave up 1 base, with 16 bases separating them. CDR3 sequence: CSASRVVPNTEAFF. Written as DNA, the CDR3 is TGCAGCGCATCCCGGGTGGTTCCGAACACTGAAGCTTTCTTT.

V is TRBV25-1 and J is TRBJ2-1; 10 positions match TRBD2. This CDR3 contains 16 residues. Trimming took 5 bases from V and 4 from J; bases not matched to a gene: 8. Germline values: CDR1 MGHDK, CDR2 SYGVNS. The CDR3 sequence: CASSLRTSGYYNEQFF. In DNA, the CDR3 is TGTGCCAGCAGTCTAAGGACTAGCGGCTATTACAATGAGCAGTTCTTC.

The chain links TRBV5-1 to TRBJ2-3; D might be TRBD2 (5 bases). The V end lost 5 bases, the J end lost 6 bases, and 10 bases lay between the germline ends. The CDR3 is made up of 12 amino acids. Germline CDR1 reads SGHRS; CDR2 reads YFSETQ. The CDR3 region has the DNA TGCGCCAGCAGGTCCCCGGGGGATACGCAGTATTTT. Translating it yields CASRSPGDTQYF.

The chain is built from TRBV9 and TRBJ2-3; the match to TRBD1 covers 9 bases. V shed 0 bases and J 3 bases; nucleotides not matched to a gene: 11. The CDR3 has 18 residues. The V gene's germline CDR1 is SGDLS and CDR2 YYNGEE. The CDR3 spells CASSVVGGQGGATDTQYF. The CDR3 DNA follows: TGTGCCAGCAGCGTAGTAGGGGGACAGGGAGGGGCTACAGATACGCAGTATTTT.

The chain couples TRBV27 to TRBJ2-1; TRBD2 matches 10 bases. Trimming removed 5 bases from V and 2 bases from J; junction bases left unmatched: 12. Germline loops: CDR1 MNHEY, CDR2 SMNVEV (reference sequence). This CDR3 region has 18 residues. This CDR3 reads CASSAKPLAGAAYNEQFF. CDR3 coding DNA: TGTGCCAGCAGTGCAAAGCCCCTAGCGGGAGCCGCCTACAATGAGCAGTTCTTC.

The chain couples TRBV4-3 to TRBJ2-7; 7 nucleotides match TRBD1. The V segment lost 0 bases and the J segment 6 bases; nucleotides outside the gene matches: 14. CDR1 and CDR2 (germline): LGHNA, YSLEER. The CDR3 extends over 17 amino acids. The CDR3 DNA reads as TGCGCCAGCAGCCAAGAGGTTGTGCCCAGGGGGTGGTTCGAGCAGTACTTC. It is translated as CASSQEVVPRGWFEQYF.

The V gene is TRBV27, the J gene TRBJ2-5; TRBD1 aligns across 8 bases. Germline V gene data show CDR1 as MNHEY and CDR2 as SMNVEV (reference sequence). V lost 6 bases, J lost 5 bases, and 14 bases stayed unmatched. The CDR3 spans 16 residues. CDR3 residues: CASSTSGGETLETQYF. CDR3 sequence (DNA): TGTGCCAGCAGCACATCAGGGGGCGAAACTCTGGAGACCCAGTACTTC.

The V call is TRBV5-4, the J call TRBJ2-1, with D tentatively TRBD1 or TRBD2 (5 bases each). The V end lost 5 bases, the J end lost 5 bases, and 11 bases lay between the germline ends. The CDR3 runs 13 residues. Germline CDR1 is SGHNT and CDR2 is YYREEE (reference sequence). This chain's CDR3 is CASRPGPNNEQFF. The CDR3 DNA is TGTGCCAGCAGGCCGGGACCAAACAATGAGCAGTTCTTC.

V and J are TRBV4-1 and TRBJ2-1, with TRBD2 matching 11 bases. Per germline, CDR1 MGHRA and CDR2 YSYEKL. The length of the CDR3 is 14 residues. After removal of 4 bases from V and 7 bases from J, the junction contained 3 bases not matched to a gene. For the CDR3, the DNA is TGCGCCAGCAGCCCAACTAGCGGGAGAAATGAGCAGTTCTTC. Translation: CASSPTSGRNEQFF.

The genes are TRBV7-9 and TRBJ1-1; D not resolved. CDR3 length equals 15 residues. Germline V gene lookup returns CDR1 SEHNR and CDR2 FQNEAQ (reference sequence). Trimming pared 0 bases from V and 2 bases from J, leaving 10 bases between. CDR3 nucleotides: TGTGCCAGCAGCTTAGCCTCAGGAGGAAACACTGAAGCTTTCTTT. It encodes CASSLASGGNTEAFF.

The chain combines TRBV7-2 with TRBJ2-5; 8 nucleotides agree with TRBD2. Near its end, the DNA agrees better with TRBJ2-7, so the J call may be wrong. Germline V gene data show CDR1 as SGHTA and CDR2 as FQGNSA. This CDR3 has 14 residues. The CDR3 coding sequence is TGTGCCAGCAGCTTTTCGGGAGGGCCTTACGAGCAGTACTTC. Protein product: CASSFSGGPYEQYF.

The rearrangement links TRBV11-2 to TRBJ2-7, with 7 bases identical to TRBD1. The CDR3 has 16 amino acids. The germline V gene encodes CDR1 SGHAT and CDR2 FQNNGV. J lost 6 bases, V lost 5 bases, and 16 bases had no gene match. In DNA, the CDR3 is TGTGCCAGCAGCCAACATGACAGGGCAGGTCGTGGCGAGCAGTACTTC. It specifies CASSQHDRAGRGEQYF.

J is TRBJ2-5 and V is TRBV7-2; D might be TRBD2 (5 bases). Trimming stripped 7 bases from V and 1 base from J, with 13 bases between. CDR3 length: 14 residues. Germline V lookup: CDR1 SGHTA, CDR2 FQGNSA. This CDR3 is CASIPSGLQETQYF. The CDR3 nucleotides read TGTGCCAGCATCCCCAGCGGACTCCAAGAGACCCAGTACTTC.

The rearrangement links TRBV18 to TRBJ2-7; D is possibly TRBD1 (5 bases). CDR1 is KGHSH, CDR2 LQKENI, per germline. This CDR3 has 14 residues. Between the trimmed V and J ends, which lost 3 bases and 3 bases, there was a span of 12 bases. The CDR3 loop is CASSPTGLFYEQYF. CDR3 in DNA: TGTGCCAGCTCACCTACAGGTTTGTTCTACGAGCAGTACTTC.

CDR3 sequence (DNA): TGTGCCACCCAGCGGGAGGGCCTAAGCACAGATACGCAGTATTTT. Residues: CATQREGLSTDTQYF. The chain uses TRBV11-2 and TRBJ2-3; 10 nucleotides agree with TRBD2. V lost 10 bases and J lost 0; bases outside the gene matches: 7. Germline V gene lookup returns CDR1 SGHAT and CDR2 FQNNGV. The CDR3 is made up of 15 amino acids.

The chain combines TRBV30 with TRBJ2-2; tentative D call: TRBD1 (5 bases). CDR3 size: 14 residues. Germline V gives CDR1 GTSNPN, CDR2 SVGIG (reference sequence). Trimming removed 7 bases at V and 2 bases at J, with 14 bases between. CDR3 nucleotide sequence: TGTGCCTCAAGGGCGACAGTTAACACCGGGGAGCTGTTTTTT. This translates into CASRATVNTGELFF. The variable domain in full, with the rest retrieved from reference TRBV30 and TRBJ2-2, is SQTIHQWPATLVQPVGSPLSLECTVEGTSNPNLYWYRQAAGRGLQLLFYSVGIGQISSEVPQNLSASRPQDRQFILSSKKLLLSDSGFYLCASRATVNTGELFFGEGSRLTVL.